The next 6 T cell receptor beta chains were all read from a single sample in a study of Ad26.COV2.S vaccination and SARS-CoV-2 variants. The protocol was immunoSEQ multiplex PCR, while the TCRdb copy is restricted to in-frame clones and leaves out a portion. The repertoire holds some 370,000 clones, with under 90% as singletons. Sample treatment: around 19 received Ad26.COV2.S at low or high dose, single or two shots; 5 received placebo; per-sample allocation not given. Specimen acquisition occurred on day 63 following the initial vaccine or placebo injection. Here the sequenced sample was peripheral blood, taken in a trial of Ad26.COV2.S vaccine versus placebo. These receptors were obtained from a person aged 18-60 years who received the Ad26.COV2.S COVID-19 vaccine or a placebo.

The DNA for the CDR3 is TGCGCCAGCAGCCAAGATACCCGGGAGGGCCTCGATACGCAGTATTTT. This encodes CASSQDTREGLDTQYF. The chain joins TRBV4-1 to TRBJ2-3; 8 positions match TRBD2. The germline gives CDR1 MGHRA, CDR2 YSYEKL. CDR3 length: 16 residues. V lost 0 bases to trimming and J lost 6 bases; unmatched junction nucleotides: 8.

In this sample, this clone turned up once. V gene TRBV5-1 combines with J gene TRBJ1-6; D not resolved. From germline, CDR1 is SGHRS and CDR2 YFSETQ. The CDR3 length is 16 residues. V lost 0 bases and J 0 bases, leaving 7 bases between the germline ends. The CDR3 nucleotides read TGCGCCAGCAGCTTGGAACCCAGCTCCTATAATTCACCCCTCCACTTT. Its protein is CASSLEPSSYNSPLHF.

J is TRBJ1-1 and V is TRBV11-1, with TRBD1 as a possible D gene (5 bases). The length of the CDR3 is 14 residues. The germline V and J ends were trimmed by 1 base and 4 bases, with 10 bases remaining between them. Germline V lookup: CDR1 SGHAT, CDR2 FQDESV (reference sequence). The CDR3 reads CASSLGRGGTEAFF. In nucleotides, the CDR3 is TGTGCCAGCAGCTTAGGAAGGGGAGGCACTGAAGCTTTCTTT.

The genes are TRBV11-3 and TRBJ1-1; TRBD1 is a possible D gene (5 bases). V was clipped by 7 bases and J by 5 bases, with 26 bases between them. The CDR3 runs to 17 residues. Germline V lookup: CDR1 SGHNT, CDR2 YENEEA. The CDR3 DNA reads TGTGCCAGCACCCCTACCCCCACGGGGCCGAGAATTACTGAAGCTTTCTTT. Amino acids: CASTPTPTGPRITEAFF.

The rearrangement joins TRBV13 to TRBJ2-1; D might be TRBD1 (6 bases). Germline V gene sequence: CDR1 PRHDT, CDR2 FYEKMQ (reference sequence). The CDR3 has 17 amino acids. V lost 4 bases and J 0 bases, leaving 16 bases between the germline ends. The CDR3, as DNA: TGTGCCAGCAGCTCTTTAGGTGGGGGCAGCTCCTACAATGAGCAGTTCTTC. Translated: CASSSLGGGSSYNEQFF.

The chain's CDR3 is CASSRRDPPSTDTQYF. In nucleotides, the CDR3 is TGTGCCAGCAGTCGTCGGGACCCGCCGAGCACAGATACGCAGTATTTT. J is TRBJ2-3 and V is TRBV27; the D gene could be TRBD1 or TRBD2 (5 bases each). Germline CDR1 and CDR2: MNHEY and SMNVEV (reference sequence). Trimming shortened V by 5 bases and J by 0 bases, and 15 bases separated the two germline ends. The CDR3 is made up of 16 amino acids.